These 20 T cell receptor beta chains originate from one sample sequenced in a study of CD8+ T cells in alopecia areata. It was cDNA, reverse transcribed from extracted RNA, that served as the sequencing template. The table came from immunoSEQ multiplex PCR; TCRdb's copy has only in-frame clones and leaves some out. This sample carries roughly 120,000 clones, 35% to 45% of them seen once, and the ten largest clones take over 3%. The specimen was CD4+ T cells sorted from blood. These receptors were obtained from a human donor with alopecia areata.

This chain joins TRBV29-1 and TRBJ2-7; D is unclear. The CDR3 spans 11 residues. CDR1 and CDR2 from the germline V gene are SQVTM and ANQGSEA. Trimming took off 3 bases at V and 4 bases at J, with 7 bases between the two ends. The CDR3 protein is CSVEISYEQYF. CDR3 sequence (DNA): TGCAGCGTTGAGATTTCTTACGAGCAGTACTTC.

The CDR3 DNA reads as TGCGCCAGCAGCCAGCCTGTGGAAGGGAGTCAAGAGACCCAGTACTTC. Its protein is CASSQPVEGSQETQYF. The chain couples TRBV5-1 to TRBJ2-5; a weak D match, TRBD2 (5 bases). CDR3 size: 16 residues. Germline CDR1 SGHRS, CDR2 YFSETQ. Trimming stripped 4 bases from V and 2 bases from J, with 18 bases between.

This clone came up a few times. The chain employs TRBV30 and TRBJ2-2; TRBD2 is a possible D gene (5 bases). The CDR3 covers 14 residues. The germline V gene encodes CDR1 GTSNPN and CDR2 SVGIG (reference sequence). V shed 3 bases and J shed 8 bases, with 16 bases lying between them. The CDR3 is CAWRPGLRPGELFF. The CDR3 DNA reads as TGTGCCTGGAGGCCCGGACTCCGTCCAGGGGAGCTGTTTTTT.

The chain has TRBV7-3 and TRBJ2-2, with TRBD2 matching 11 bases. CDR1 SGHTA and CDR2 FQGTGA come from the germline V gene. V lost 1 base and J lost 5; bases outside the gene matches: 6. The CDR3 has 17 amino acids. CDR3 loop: CASSLNLAGGATGELFF. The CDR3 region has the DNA TGTGCCAGCAGCTTAAATCTAGCGGGAGGAGCGACCGGGGAGCTGTTTTTT.

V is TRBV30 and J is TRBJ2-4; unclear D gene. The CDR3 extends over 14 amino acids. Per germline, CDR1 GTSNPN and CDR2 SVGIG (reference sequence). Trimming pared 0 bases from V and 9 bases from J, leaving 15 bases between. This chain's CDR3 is CAWSVSPVGSIQYF. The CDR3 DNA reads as TGTGCCTGGAGTGTATCCCCCGTTGGTAGCATTCAGTACTTC.

CDR3 loop: CAWSPPWTGETF. CDR3 nucleotides: TGTGCCTGGAGTCCTCCCTGGACAGGCGAGACCTTC. The chain joins TRBV30 to TRBJ1-2; 7 bases map to TRBD1. After removal of 2 bases from V and 14 bases from J, the junction contained 11 bases not matched to a gene. Per germline, CDR1 GTSNPN and CDR2 SVGIG (reference sequence). CDR3 length: 12 amino acids. Variable domain in full (rest from reference TRBV30 and TRBJ1-2): SQTIHQWPATLVQPVGSPLSLECTVEGTSNPNLYWYRQAAGRGLQLLFYSVGIGQISSEVPQNLSASRPQDRQFILSSKKLLLSDSGFYLCAWSPPWTGETFGSGTRLTVV.

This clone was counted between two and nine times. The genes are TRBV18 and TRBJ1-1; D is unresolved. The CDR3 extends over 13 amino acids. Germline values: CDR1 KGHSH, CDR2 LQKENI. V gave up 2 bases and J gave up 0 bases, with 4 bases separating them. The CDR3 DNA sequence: TGTGCCAGCTCACCAGATATGAACACTGAAGCTTTCTTT. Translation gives CASSPDMNTEAFF.

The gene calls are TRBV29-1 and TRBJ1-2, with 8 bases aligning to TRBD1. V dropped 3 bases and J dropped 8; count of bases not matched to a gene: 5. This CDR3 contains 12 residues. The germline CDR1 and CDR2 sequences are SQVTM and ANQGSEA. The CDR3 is CSVDRGQRGYTF. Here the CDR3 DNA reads TGCAGCGTTGACAGGGGGCAACGGGGCTACACCTTC.

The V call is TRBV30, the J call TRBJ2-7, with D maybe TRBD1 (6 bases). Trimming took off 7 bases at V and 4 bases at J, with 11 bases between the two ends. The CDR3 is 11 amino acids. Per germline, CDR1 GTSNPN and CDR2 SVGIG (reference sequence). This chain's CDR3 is CASSQGYEQYF. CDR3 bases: TGTGCCTCCAGTCAGGGGTACGAGCAGTACTTC.

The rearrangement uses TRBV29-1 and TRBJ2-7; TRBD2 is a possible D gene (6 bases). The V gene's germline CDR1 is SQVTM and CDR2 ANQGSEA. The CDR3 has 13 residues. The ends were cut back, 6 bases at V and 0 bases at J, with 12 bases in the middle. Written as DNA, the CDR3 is TGCAGCGTAAAAAGCGGGTCCTCCTACGAGCAGTACTTC. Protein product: CSVKSGSSYEQYF.

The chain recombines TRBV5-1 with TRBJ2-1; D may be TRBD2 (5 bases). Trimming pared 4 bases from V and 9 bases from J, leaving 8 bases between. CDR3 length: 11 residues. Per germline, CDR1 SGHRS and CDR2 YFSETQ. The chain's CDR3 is CASSREGEQFF. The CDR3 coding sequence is TGCGCCAGCAGCCGGGAAGGTGAGCAGTTCTTC.

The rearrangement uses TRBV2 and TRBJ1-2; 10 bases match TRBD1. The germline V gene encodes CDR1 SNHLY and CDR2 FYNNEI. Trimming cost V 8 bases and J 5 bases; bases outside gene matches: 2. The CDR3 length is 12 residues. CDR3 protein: CASRDRGYGYTF. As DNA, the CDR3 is TGTGCCAGCCGGGACAGGGGTTATGGCTACACCTTC. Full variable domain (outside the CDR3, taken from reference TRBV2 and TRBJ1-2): EPEVTQTPSHQVTQMGQEVILRCVPISNHLYFYWYRQILGQKVEFLVSFYNNEISEKSEIFDDQFSVERPDGSNFTLKIRSTKLEDSAMYFCASRDRGYGYTFGSGTRLTVV.

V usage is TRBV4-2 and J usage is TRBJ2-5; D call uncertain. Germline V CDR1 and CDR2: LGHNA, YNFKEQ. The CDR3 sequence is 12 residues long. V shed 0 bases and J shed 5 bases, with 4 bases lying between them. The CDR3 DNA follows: TGTGCCAGCAGCCAAGATCGGGAGACCCAGTACTTC. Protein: CASSQDRETQYF.

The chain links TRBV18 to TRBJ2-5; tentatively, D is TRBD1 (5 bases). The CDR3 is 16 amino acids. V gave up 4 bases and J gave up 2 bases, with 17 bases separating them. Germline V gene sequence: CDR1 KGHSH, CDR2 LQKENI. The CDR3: CASSQPGNRQQETQYF. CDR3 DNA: TGTGCCAGCTCACAACCTGGGAACCGACAGCAAGAGACCCAGTACTTC.

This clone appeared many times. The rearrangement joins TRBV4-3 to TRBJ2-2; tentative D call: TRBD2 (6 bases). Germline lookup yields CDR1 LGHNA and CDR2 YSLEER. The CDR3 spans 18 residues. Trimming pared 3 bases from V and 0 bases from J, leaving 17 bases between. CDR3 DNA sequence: TGCGCCAGCAGCCAGGGGCCCCGCGGGGCTACGAACACCGGGGAGCTGTTTTTT. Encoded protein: CASSQGPRGATNTGELFF.

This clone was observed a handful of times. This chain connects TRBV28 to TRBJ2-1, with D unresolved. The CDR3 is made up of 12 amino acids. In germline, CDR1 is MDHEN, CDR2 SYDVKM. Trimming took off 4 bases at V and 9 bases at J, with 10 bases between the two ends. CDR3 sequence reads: CASSSSNPEQFF. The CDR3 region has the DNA TGTGCCAGCAGTTCTAGTAATCCTGAGCAGTTCTTC.

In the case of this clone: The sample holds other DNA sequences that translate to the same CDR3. The CDR3, as DNA: TGTGCCTGGAGTGAAGGCCGGGGTAGCAATCAGCCCCAGCATTTT. Its protein is CAWSEGRGSNQPQHF. The rearrangement uses TRBV30 and TRBJ1-5, with unresolved D. Trimming removed 1 base from V and 0 bases from J, with 10 bases in between. Germline CDR1 and CDR2: GTSNPN and SVGIG (reference sequence). The CDR3 runs 15 residues.

The CDR3 DNA is TGTGCCTGGAGTGTTGTCAAGTCGTGGGCAACACAAGAGACCCAGTACTTC. Protein sequence: CAWSVVKSWATQETQYF. The rearrangement joins TRBV30 to TRBJ2-5; the D is unclear. The CDR3 is 17 amino acids. CDR1 and CDR2 from the germline V gene are GTSNPN and SVGIG (reference sequence). Deletions cut 0 bases from V and 2 bases from J, with 19 bases between.

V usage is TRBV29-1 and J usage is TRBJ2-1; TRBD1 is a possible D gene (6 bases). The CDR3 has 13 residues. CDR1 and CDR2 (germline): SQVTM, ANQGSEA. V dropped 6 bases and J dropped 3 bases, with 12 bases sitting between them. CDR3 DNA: TGCAGCGTGAGGGACACTTACTACAATGAGCAGTTCTTC. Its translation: CSVRDTYYNEQFF.

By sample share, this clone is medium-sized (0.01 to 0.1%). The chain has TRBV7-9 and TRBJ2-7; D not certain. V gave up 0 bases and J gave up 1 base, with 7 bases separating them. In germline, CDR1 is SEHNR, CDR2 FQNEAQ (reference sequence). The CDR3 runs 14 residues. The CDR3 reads CASSLAVASYEQYF. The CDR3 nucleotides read TGTGCCAGCAGCTTAGCCGTGGCATCCTACGAGCAGTACTTC.